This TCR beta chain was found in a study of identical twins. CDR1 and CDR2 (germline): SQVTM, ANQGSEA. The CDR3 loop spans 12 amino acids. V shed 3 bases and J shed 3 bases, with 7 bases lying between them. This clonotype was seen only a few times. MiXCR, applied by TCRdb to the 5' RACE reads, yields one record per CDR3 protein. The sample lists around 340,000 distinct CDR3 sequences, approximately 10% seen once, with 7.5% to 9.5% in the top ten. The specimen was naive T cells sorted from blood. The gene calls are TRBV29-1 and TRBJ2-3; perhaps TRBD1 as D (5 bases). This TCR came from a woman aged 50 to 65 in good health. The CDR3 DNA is TGCAGCGTTGACCACAGGACAGATACGCAGTATTTT. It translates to CSVDHRTDTQYF.